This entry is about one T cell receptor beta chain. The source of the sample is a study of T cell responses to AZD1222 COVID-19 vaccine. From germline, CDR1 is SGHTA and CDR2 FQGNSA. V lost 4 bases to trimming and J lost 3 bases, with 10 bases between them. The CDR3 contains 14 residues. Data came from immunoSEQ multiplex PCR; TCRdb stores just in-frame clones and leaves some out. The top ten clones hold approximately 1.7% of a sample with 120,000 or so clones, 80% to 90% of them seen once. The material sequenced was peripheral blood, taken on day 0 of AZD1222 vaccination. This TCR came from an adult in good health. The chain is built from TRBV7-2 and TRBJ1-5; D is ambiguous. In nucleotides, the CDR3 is TGTGCCAGCAGCTCCTCGCGGGTCAATCAGCCCCAGCATTTT. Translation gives CASSSSRVNQPQHF.